Listed here are 15 T cell receptor beta chains from one sample, sequenced in a study of resident and recirculating memory T cells in vitiligo. Some clones are missing from TCRdb's copy, which holds only in-frame ones; the method was immunoSEQ multiplex PCR. The data show tens of thousands of clones, 92% seen once. The sample taken for sequencing was blood. Receptors were obtained from a male donor with vitiligo.

The chain carries TRBV5-1 and TRBJ2-1; TRBD1 matches 8 bases. This CDR3 contains 15 residues. Germline V gene sequence: CDR1 SGHRS, CDR2 YFSETQ. The J segment lost 6 bases and the V segment lost 4 bases, leaving 9 bases of the junction unmatched. Here the CDR3 reads CASSTGTGGGNEQFF. CDR3 DNA: TGCGCCAGCAGCACAGGCACAGGGGGTGGCAATGAGCAGTTCTTC.

The gene calls are TRBV6-5 and TRBJ1-2, with D possibly matching TRBD1 (5 bases). Looked up from germline, CDR1 is MNHEY and CDR2 is SVGAGI. The CDR3 is 12 residues long. Trimming cost V 8 bases and J 10 bases, with 17 bases left between them. This CDR3 is CASVTWGGAYTF. In nucleotides, the CDR3 is TGTGCCAGCGTCACCTGGGGGGGAGCCTACACCTTC.

This clone was counted a single time. The rearrangement links TRBV30 to TRBJ2-2, with a possible D match to TRBD2 (6 bases). The V gene lost 4 bases and the J gene lost 6 bases, with 18 bases spanning the gap. The CDR3 is 15 amino acids. Germline CDR1 and CDR2: GTSNPN and SVGIG (reference sequence). The CDR3 protein is CAWTQTRRTAGELFF. The CDR3 DNA reads TGTGCCTGGACTCAGACTAGGCGTACTGCCGGGGAGCTGTTTTTT. The variable domain in full, with the rest retrieved from reference TRBV30 and TRBJ2-2, is SQTIHQWPATLVQPVGSPLSLECTVEGTSNPNLYWYRQAAGRGLQLLFYSVGIGQISSEVPQNLSASRPQDRQFILSSKKLLLSDSGFYLCAWTQTRRTAGELFFGEGSRLTVL.

This clone showed up just a few times. The chain has TRBV12-5 and TRBJ2-3; 13 bases are shared with TRBD2. Germline V gene data show CDR1 as LGHNT and CDR2 as FRNRAP. The CDR3 loop spans 18 amino acids. J was trimmed by 1 base and V by 1 base; bases with no gene match: 5. The CDR3: CASGLGTSGSWGTDTQYF. The DNA for the CDR3 is TGTGCTAGTGGTTTGGGGACTAGCGGGAGTTGGGGCACAGATACGCAGTATTTT. Using reference TRBV12-5 and TRBJ2-3 for the parts outside the CDR3, the full variable domain is DARVTQTPRHKVTEMGQEVTMRCQPILGHNTVFWYRQTMMQGLELLAYFRNRAPLDDSGMPKDRFSAEMPDATLATLKIQPSEPRDSAVYFCASGLGTSGSWGTDTQYFGPGTRLTVL.

The CDR3 loop reads CASSASGKGINEQFF. The CDR3 nucleotides are TGTGCCAGCAGCGCCAGCGGGAAGGGTATCAATGAGCAGTTCTTC. J is TRBJ2-1 and V is TRBV9, with 7 bases lining up with TRBD2. This CDR3 contains 15 residues. V lost 3 bases, J lost 6 bases, and 9 bases stayed unmatched. In germline, CDR1 is SGDLS, CDR2 YYNGEE.

The chain is built from TRBV21-1 and TRBJ2-7; the DNA was not compared with TRBD1, the D call given in the table. TRBV21-1 is shown as a pseudogene. CDR3 length: 12 amino acids. In DNA form, the CDR3 reads TGTGCCAGCAGCGACAGGCCCCACGAGCAGTACTTC. This encodes CASSDRPHEQYF.

In its sample, this clone was seen once. The V call is TRBV5-1, the J call TRBJ2-5, with TRBD2 as a possible D gene (6 bases). Germline loops: CDR1 SGHRS, CDR2 YFSETQ. Trimming left V 3 bases short and J 5 bases short, with 14 bases between. The CDR3 contains 14 residues. The CDR3 sequence is CASSSPEGTETQYF. The CDR3 DNA sequence: TGCGCCAGCAGCTCTCCGGAGGGCACCGAGACCCAGTACTTC.

This clone was counted once. The chain recombines TRBV28 with TRBJ2-7; the match to TRBD1 covers 9 bases. The CDR3 is made up of 15 amino acids. J gave up 8 bases and V 7 bases, and 15 bases lay outside the gene matches. Germline V lookup: CDR1 MDHEN, CDR2 SYDVKM. CDR3 sequence (DNA): TGTGCCAGCATCGCCCCACTCCCGGGACAGGGACAGCAGTACTTC. Protein sequence: CASIAPLPGQGQQYF. Together with reference TRBV28 and TRBJ2-7, the CDR3 gives the full variable domain: DVKVTQSSRYLVKRTGEKVFLECVQDMDHENMFWYRQDPGLGLRLIYFSYDVKMKEKGDIPEGYSVSREKKERFSLILESASTNQTSMYLCASIAPLPGQGQQYFGPGTRLTVT.

The chain is built from TRBV28 and TRBJ2-7; 7 nucleotides agree with TRBD2. The ends lost 10 bases at V and 1 base at J; junction bases unmatched: 13. Germline V CDR1 and CDR2: MDHEN, SYDVKM. The CDR3 length is 15 residues. Here the CDR3 DNA reads TGTGCCACCGCAATGGGAGGGGCGGTATCCTACGAGCAGTACTTC. Its translation: CATAMGGAVSYEQYF.

This sequence joins TRBV27 and TRBJ1-2; 8 bases align to TRBD1. With 5 bases clipped from V and 8 bases from J, the junction kept 10 bases outside the gene matches. The length of the CDR3 is 14 residues. Germline V gene sequence: CDR1 MNHEY, CDR2 SMNVEV (reference sequence). The CDR3 DNA is TGTGCCAGCAGTCCAATACAGGGGGTGATCGGCTACACCTTC. This translates into CASSPIQGVIGYTF.

The chain uses TRBV7-8 and TRBJ2-5, with 11 bases lining up with TRBD1. Trimming cost V 5 bases and J 3 bases; bases outside gene matches: 2. CDR1 and CDR2 from the germline V gene are SGHVS and FQNEAQ. The CDR3 is made up of 14 amino acids. CDR3 region: CASSRTGGKETQYF. CDR3 in DNA: TGTGCCAGCAGCCGGACAGGGGGCAAAGAGACCCAGTACTTC. Filled out from reference TRBV7-8 and TRBJ2-5, the complete variable domain reads GAGVSQSPRYKVAKRGQDVALRCDPISGHVSLFWYQQALGQGPEFLTYFQNEAQLDKSGLPSDRFFAERPEGSVSTLKIQRTQQEDSAVYLCASSRTGGKETQYFGPGTRLLVL.

The CDR3 reads CASSEPSGGKLFF. Written as DNA, the CDR3 is TGCGCCAGCAGTGAACCCTCAGGGGGAAAACTGTTTTTT. This chain joins TRBV10-2 and TRBJ1-4; the match to TRBD1 covers 7 bases. This CDR3 has 13 residues. Germline V gene data show CDR1 as WSHSY and CDR2 as SAAADI. Trimming took 3 bases from V and 10 from J; bases not matched to a gene: 5.

The J gene is TRBJ2-1, the V gene TRBV5-1; 7 nucleotides line up with TRBD2. Looked up from germline, CDR1 is SGHRS and CDR2 is YFSETQ. This CDR3 spans 17 amino acids. V gave up 3 bases and J gave up 5 bases; unmatched junction bases: 14. The CDR3 is CASSSSLGGGPHNEQFF. CDR3 nucleotide sequence: TGCGCCAGCAGCTCCTCCCTGGGCGGGGGACCTCACAATGAGCAGTTCTTC. The entire variable domain, with the rest obtained from reference TRBV5-1 and TRBJ2-1, is as follows: KAGVTQTPRYLIKTRGQQVTLSCSPISGHRSVSWYQQTPGQGLQFLFEYFSETQRNKGNFPGRFSGRQFSNSRSEMNVSTLELGDSALYLCASSSSLGGGPHNEQFFGPGTRLTVL.

V is TRBV2 and J is TRBJ1-2; no clear D gene. Looked up from germline, CDR1 is SNHLY and CDR2 is FYNNEI. Trimming shortened V by 2 bases and J by 7 bases, and 11 bases separated the two germline ends. The CDR3 consists of 13 residues. This CDR3 reads CASSERTEGGYTF. In nucleotides, the CDR3 is TGTGCCAGCAGTGAAAGGACGGAGGGTGGCTACACCTTC.

Concerning this clone: Sequence at one end of the junction differs from germline and may be a read error. The V and J genes are TRBV6-5 and TRBJ2-7; 11 positions match TRBD2. The CDR3 has 15 residues. Germline assignment: CDR1 MNHEY and CDR2 SVGAGI. This CDR3 is CASSVTSGRSYGQYF. For the CDR3, the DNA is TGTGCCAGCAGTGTTACTAGCGGGAGATCCTACGGGCAGTACTTC.